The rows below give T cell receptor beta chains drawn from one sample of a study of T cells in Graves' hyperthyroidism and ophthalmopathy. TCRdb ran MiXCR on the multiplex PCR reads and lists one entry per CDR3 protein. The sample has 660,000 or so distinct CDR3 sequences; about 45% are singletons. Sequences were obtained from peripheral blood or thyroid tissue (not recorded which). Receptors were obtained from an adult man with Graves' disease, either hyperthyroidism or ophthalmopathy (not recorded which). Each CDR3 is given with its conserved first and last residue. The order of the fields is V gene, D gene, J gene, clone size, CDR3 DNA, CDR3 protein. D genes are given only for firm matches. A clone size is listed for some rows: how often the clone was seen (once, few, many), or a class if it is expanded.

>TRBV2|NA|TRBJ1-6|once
TGTGCCAGCAGTGATCCGGGCAGTGATAATTCACCCCTCCACTTT
CASSDPGSDNSPLHF
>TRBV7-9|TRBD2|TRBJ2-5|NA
TGTGCCAGCAGCTTATGGGGGACTAGCGGCATGGAGACCCAGTACTTC
CASSLWGTSGMETQYF
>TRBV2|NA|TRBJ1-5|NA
TGTGCCAGCAGTGAGGGGGTGGCGGGTCAGCCCCAGCATTTT
CASSEGVAGQPQHF
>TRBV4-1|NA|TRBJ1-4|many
TGCGCCAGCAGCCAAGAACAGGCTGCAACTAATGAAAAACTGTTTTTT
CASSQEQAATNEKLFF
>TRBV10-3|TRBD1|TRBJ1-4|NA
TGTGCCATCAGTGACGGACAGGGATTTGGGGAAAAACTGTTTTTT
CAISDGQGFGEKLFF
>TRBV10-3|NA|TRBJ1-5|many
TGTGCCATCAGTGAGAGCACAGGGTGGGGGAATCAGCCCCAGCATTTT
CAISESTGWGNQPQHF
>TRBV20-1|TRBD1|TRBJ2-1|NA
TGCAGTGCGCGGACAGGGGGACACAATGAGCAGTTCTTC
CSARTGGHNEQFF
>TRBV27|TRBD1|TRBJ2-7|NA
TGTGCCAGCAGTCCGGAGACAGGGGCATCCTACGAGCAGTACTTC
CASSPETGASYEQYF
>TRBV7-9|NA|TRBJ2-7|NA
TGCGCCAGCAGCCAGGCAACTTACTACGAGCAGTACTTC
CASSQATYYEQYF
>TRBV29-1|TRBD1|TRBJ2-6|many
TGCAGCGTTGAAGATAGGGACAGACACTCCTCTGGGGCCAACGTCCTGACTTTC
CSVEDRDRHSSGANVLTF
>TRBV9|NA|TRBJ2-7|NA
TGTGCCAGCAGCGTAGTCGCGGGGACCTACGAGCAGTACTTC
CASSVVAGTYEQYF
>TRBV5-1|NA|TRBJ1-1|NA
TGCACCAGCAGCTCGACGGGGGGCACTGAAGCTTTCTTT
CTSSSTGGTEAFF
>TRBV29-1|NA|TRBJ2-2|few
TGCAGCGTTGCCGGGACCACTAACGCCGGGGAGCTGTTTTTT
CSVAGTTNAGELFF
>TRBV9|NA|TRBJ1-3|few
TGTGCCAGCAGCGTCGACAGTGGAAACACCATATATTTT
CASSVDSGNTIYF
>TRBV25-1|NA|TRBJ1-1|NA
TGTGCCTGGGTCAGGGGCACTGAAGCTTTCTTT
CAWVRGTEAFF
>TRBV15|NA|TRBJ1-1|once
TGTGCCACCAGCAGAGATCCCAGGGGAAGAACTGAAGCTTTCTTT
CATSRDPRGRTEAFF
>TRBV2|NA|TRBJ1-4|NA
TGTGCCAGCAGTCGGACAGACAAAGGAAAACTGTTTTTT
CASSRTDKGKLFF
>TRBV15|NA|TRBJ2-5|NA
TGTGCCACCAGCAGGGAAGTTACAGGGATAGAGACCCAGTACTTC
CATSREVTGIETQYF
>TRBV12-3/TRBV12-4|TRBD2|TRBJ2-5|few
TGTGCCAGCATTGAACGGGGGGGTTCGGAGACCCAGTACTTC
CASIERGGSETQYF
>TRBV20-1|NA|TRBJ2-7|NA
TGCAGTGCTCTCAGGGACCTAGCCTACGAGCAGTACTTC
CSALRDLAYEQYF
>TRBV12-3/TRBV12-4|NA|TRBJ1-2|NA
TGTGCCAGCAGTTTCGTGCACGGCAGCTATGGCTACACCTTC
CASSFVHGSYGYTF
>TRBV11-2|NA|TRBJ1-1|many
TGTGCCAGCAGCTTAAAGGTGGGGGGGAACACTGAAGCTTTCTTT
CASSLKVGGNTEAFF
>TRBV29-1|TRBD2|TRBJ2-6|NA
TGCAGCGTCTCTAGCGGTGAACTCTCTGGGGCCAACGTCCTGACTTTC
CSVSSGELSGANVLTF
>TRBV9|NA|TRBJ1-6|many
TGTGCCAGCAGCAACCGGGACGGGTATAATTCACCCCTCCACTTT
CASSNRDGYNSPLHF